These T cell receptor beta chains were read from a single sample in a study of T cell changes during pregnancy in multiple sclerosis. Generated by immunoSEQ multiplex PCR, the TCRdb table keeps only in-frame clones and is missing some. The sample lists just under 65,000 clones, 96% occurring once. The sample was CD8+ T cells from peripheral blood mononuclear cells, taken after pregnancy. These receptors were taken from a female donor with multiple sclerosis, enrolled in a pregnancy study. The CDR3 runs from the conserved cysteine through the conserved F or W. Clone size appears in some rows only: once, few, many, or a class for an expanded clone.

abundance | len | v_gene | CDR3aa
- | 13 | TRBV2 | CASNGQGAYEQYF
once | 12 | TRBV27 | CASKTGSDEQFF
- | 14 | TRBV13 | CASSPPGKSYEQYF
- | 17 | TRBV2 | CASSENPLAGVTDTQYF
- | 17 | TRBV27 | CASSLWGPSSGANVLTF
- | 16 | TRBV6-6 | CASSYLQLTGNQPQHF
- | 13 | TRBV7-6 | CASSLMQGYEQFF
- | 14 | TRBV28 | CAASGGRGGTEAFF
- | 13 | TRBV9 | CASSPRHGYEQYF
- | 16 | TRBV27 | CASSPLAGTGAYEQYF
- | 15 | TRBV4-3 | CASSPRSPWYNEQFF
- | 12 | TRBV29-1 | CSVIGQGLGQFF
- | 13 | TRBV5-6 | CASSGQGGEKLFF
- | 14 | TRBV9 | CASSSGQGADEQYF
- | 15 | TRBV7-9 | CASSPPDRVGYEQYF
- | 15 | TRBV9 | CASSPTGLINEKLFF
- | 19 | TRBV5-4 | CASSLEGGLAGGGTDTQYF
- | 16 | TRBV11-2 | CASSLGDRGLRGEQYF
- | 15 | TRBV7-3 | CASSLTSGATYEQYF
- | 14 | TRBV28 | CASSLTGVGTEAFF
- | 13 | TRBV28 | CASTLTGWETQYF
- | 15 | TRBV9 | CASSVGPGGGETQYF
- | 18 | TRBV7-2 | CASSPYAGQAAFNYGYTF
- | 15 | TRBV13 | CASSDPTGSYNEQFF
once | 15 | TRBV6-5 | CASSYTPGQGETQYF
once | 16 | TRBV6-5 | CASSFRQIATNEKLFF
- | 15 | TRBV7-8 | CASSFPGQGAGELFF
- | 10 | TRBV7-9 | CASSYSEQFF
- | 12 | TRBV19 | CASSPSSYEQYF
- | 15 | TRBV11-2 | CASSLASGPYNEQFF
- | 16 | TRBV28 | CASSAPGTSGTDTQYF
once | 14 | TRBV7-9 | CASSPGGPTYEQYF
- | 15 | TRBV6-1 | CASSRRTSGRNEQYF
once | 14 | TRBV7-9 | CASSTGQGSSPQHF
- | 16 | TRBV5-1 | CASSLGGTGEHYGYTF
- | 13 | TRBV10-2 | CASSPGFQETQYF
- | 17 | TRBV13 | CASSSKAGRSSTDTQYF
- | 12 | TRBV7-6 | CASSLTQQTQYF
- | 12 | TRBV7-2 | CASSSTGNEQYF
- | 15 | TRBV19 | CASSISAGQTYEQYF
- | 17 | TRBV25-1 | CASSEGDTGDRGDEQYF
- | 14 | TRBV13 | CASRSRGTSYEQYF
- | 16 | TRBV2 | CASRPSGRATTDTQYF
once | 17 | TRBV5-4 | CASSLRWSGSVTDTQYF
once | 14 | TRBV27 | CASRLAYSTDTQYF
- | 14 | TRBV5-6 | CASSFGQSNQPQHF
- | 15 | TRBV19 | CASSISSSGANVLTF
- | 13 | TRBV27 | CATQREGTDTQYF
- | 14 | TRBV7-8 | CASSLFGGPGELFF
- | 17 | TRBV28 | CASSFTGAGGWRDTQYF
- | 13 | TRBV2 | CATLGGYDTEAFF
- | 15 | TRBV27 | CASSLIQGAVNEQFF